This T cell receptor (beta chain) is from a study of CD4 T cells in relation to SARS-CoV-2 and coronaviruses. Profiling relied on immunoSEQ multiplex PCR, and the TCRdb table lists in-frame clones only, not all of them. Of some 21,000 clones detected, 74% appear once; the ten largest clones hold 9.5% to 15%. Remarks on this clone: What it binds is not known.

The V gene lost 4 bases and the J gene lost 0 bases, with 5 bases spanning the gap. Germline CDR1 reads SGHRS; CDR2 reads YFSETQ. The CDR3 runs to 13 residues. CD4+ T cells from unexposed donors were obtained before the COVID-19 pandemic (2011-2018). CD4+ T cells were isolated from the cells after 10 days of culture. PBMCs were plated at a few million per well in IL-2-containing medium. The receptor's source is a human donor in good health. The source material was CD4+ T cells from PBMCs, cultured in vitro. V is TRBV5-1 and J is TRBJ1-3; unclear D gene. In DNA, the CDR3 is TGCGCCAGCAGCCAGCTCTCTGGAAACACCATATATTTT. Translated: CASSQLSGNTIYF.